Shown below are 5 T cell receptor beta chains from a single sample sequenced in a study of cytomegalovirus exposure and HLA in healthy donors. PCR primers comprised 60 Vbeta and 13 Jbeta primers. Assay: immunoSEQ multiplex PCR; the TCRdb copy retains only in-frame clones and omits some. The data show under 200,000 clones, approximately 70% seen once. The sequenced sample consisted of PBMCs. The receptors were sampled from a woman in her 30s in good health and CMV-seronegative.

The V and J genes are TRBV21-1 and TRBJ2-7; the table's D call, TRBD1, was not checked against the DNA. TRBV21-1 is a pseudogene locus. This CDR3 has 15 residues. CDR3 sequence reads: CASSPRTGGNYEQYF. In DNA form, the CDR3 reads TGTGCCAGCAGCCCCAGAACAGGGGGCAACTACGAGCAGTACTTC.

The chain combines TRBV6-1 with TRBJ2-7; D gene ambiguous. In germline, CDR1 is MNHNS, CDR2 SASEGT. The CDR3 spans 13 residues. V was clipped by 0 bases and J by 4 bases, with 7 bases between them. In DNA, the CDR3 is TGTGCCAGCAGTGAAGCGCTAATTTACGAGCAGTACTTC. Translating it yields CASSEALIYEQYF.

Only a few counts were recorded for this clone. This chain uses TRBV11-2 with TRBJ2-7, with 8 bases identical to TRBD2. Unmatched junction bases numbered 7, after V lost 0 bases and J lost 6 bases. Germline loops: CDR1 SGHAT, CDR2 FQNNGV. This CDR3 contains 15 residues. The DNA of the CDR3 is TGTGCCAGCAGCTTAGACGGGAGGGCCTCTCTCGAGCAGTACTTC. This codes for CASSLDGRASLEQYF.

The V call is TRBV25-1, the J call TRBJ2-7; D may be TRBD1 (5 bases). V gave up 3 bases and J gave up 3 bases, with 15 bases separating them. This CDR3 region has 15 residues. Germline V gives CDR1 MGHDK, CDR2 SYGVNS. CDR3 sequence: CASSDTKGQSYEQYF. CDR3 DNA: TGTGCCAGCAGTGATACAAAGGGGCAGAGCTACGAGCAGTACTTC.

The chain recombines TRBV19 with TRBJ2-7; D might be TRBD2 (5 bases). This CDR3 contains 14 residues. The ends were cut back, 4 bases at V and 4 bases at J, with 14 bases in the middle. CDR1 and CDR2 (germline): LNHDA, SQIVND (reference sequence). This chain's CDR3 is CASSRLPLGYEQYF. For the CDR3, the DNA is TGTGCCAGTAGTAGACTACCCCTCGGATACGAGCAGTACTTC.